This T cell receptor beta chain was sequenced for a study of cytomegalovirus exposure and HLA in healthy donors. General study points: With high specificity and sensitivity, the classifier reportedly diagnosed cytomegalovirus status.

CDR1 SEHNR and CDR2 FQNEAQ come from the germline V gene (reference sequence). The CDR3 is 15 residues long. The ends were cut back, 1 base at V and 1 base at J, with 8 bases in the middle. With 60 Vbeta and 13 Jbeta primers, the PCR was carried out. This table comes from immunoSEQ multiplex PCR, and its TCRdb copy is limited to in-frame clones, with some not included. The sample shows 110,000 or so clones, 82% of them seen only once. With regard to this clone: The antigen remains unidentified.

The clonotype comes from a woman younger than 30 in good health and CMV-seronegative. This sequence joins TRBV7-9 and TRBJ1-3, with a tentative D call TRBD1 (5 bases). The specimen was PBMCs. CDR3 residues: CASSLVSGSGNTIYF. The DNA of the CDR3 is TGTGCCAGCAGCTTAGTGTCAGGGTCTGGAAACACCATATATTTT.